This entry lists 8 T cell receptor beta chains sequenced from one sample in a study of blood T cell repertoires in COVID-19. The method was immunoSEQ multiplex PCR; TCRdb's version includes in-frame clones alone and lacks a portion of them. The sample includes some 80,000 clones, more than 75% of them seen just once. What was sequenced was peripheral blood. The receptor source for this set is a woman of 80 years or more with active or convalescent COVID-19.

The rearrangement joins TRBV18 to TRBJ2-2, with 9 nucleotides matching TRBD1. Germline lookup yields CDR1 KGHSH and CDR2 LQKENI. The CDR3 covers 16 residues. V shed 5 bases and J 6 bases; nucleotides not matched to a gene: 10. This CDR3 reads CASSSRAGQGSGELFF. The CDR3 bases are TGTGCCAGCTCATCGAGAGCGGGACAGGGTTCCGGGGAGCTGTTTTTT. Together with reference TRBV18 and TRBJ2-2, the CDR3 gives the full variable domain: NAGVMQNPRHLVRRRGQEARLRCSPMKGHSHVYWYRQLPEEGLKFMVYLQKENIIDESGMPKERFSAEFPKEGPSILRIQQVVRGDSAAYFCASSSRAGQGSGELFFGEGSRLTVL.

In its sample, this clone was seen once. The CDR3 sequence is CASSEASGGLNEQFF. Written as DNA, the CDR3 is TGTGCCAGCAGTGAGGCGTCAGGGGGGCTCAATGAGCAGTTCTTC. The rearrangement joins TRBV6-1 to TRBJ2-1; perhaps TRBD1 as D (7 bases). V was trimmed by 3 bases and J by 6 bases, leaving 15 bases between them. Germline-derived CDR1 and CDR2 are MNHNS and SASEGT. The CDR3 extends over 15 amino acids.

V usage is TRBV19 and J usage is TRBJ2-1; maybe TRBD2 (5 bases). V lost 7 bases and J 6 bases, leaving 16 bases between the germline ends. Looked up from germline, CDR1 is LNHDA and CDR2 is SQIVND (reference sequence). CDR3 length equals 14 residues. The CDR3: CASTRYAGINEQFF. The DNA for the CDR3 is TGTGCCAGTACCCGATACGCGGGTATCAATGAGCAGTTCTTC.

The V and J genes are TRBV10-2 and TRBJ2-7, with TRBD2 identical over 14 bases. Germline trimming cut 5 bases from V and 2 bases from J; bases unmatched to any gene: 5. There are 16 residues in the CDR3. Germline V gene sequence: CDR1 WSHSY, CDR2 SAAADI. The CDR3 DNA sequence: TGCGCCAGCAGTTGGGGACTAGCGGGGGATACCTACGAGCAGTACTTC. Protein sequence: CASSWGLAGDTYEQYF.

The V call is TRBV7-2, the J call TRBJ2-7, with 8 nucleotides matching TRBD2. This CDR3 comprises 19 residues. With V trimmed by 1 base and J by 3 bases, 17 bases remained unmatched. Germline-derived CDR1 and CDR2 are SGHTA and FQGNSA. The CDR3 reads CASSLVRAAFSGGLYEQYF. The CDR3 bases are TGTGCCAGCAGCTTAGTACGGGCGGCTTTCTCGGGGGGGCTCTACGAGCAGTACTTC.

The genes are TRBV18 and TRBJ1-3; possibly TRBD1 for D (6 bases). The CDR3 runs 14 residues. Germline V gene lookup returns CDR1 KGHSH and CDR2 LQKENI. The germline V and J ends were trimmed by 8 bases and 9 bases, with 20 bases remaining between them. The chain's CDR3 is CASAAGGAQSTIYF. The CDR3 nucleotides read TGTGCCAGCGCGGCGGGGGGCGCCCAGTCCACCATATATTTT.

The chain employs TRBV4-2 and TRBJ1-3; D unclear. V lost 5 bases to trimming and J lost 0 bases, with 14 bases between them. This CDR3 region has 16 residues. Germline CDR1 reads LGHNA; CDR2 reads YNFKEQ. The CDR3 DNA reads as TGTGCCAGCAGCGCACACCCGGGGAGCTCTGGAAACACCATATATTTT. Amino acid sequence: CASSAHPGSSGNTIYF.

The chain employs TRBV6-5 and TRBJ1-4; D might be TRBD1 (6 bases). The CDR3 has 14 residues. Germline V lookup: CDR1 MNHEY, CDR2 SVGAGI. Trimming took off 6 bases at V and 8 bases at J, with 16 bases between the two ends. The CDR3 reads CASSPRGLVEKLFF. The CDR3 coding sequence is TGTGCCAGCAGCCCGAGGGGGTTGGTCGAAAAACTGTTTTTT.